One and the same sample provided the 19 T cell receptor beta chains below, sequenced in a study of tumor and adjacent non-tumor tissue in lung cancer. Three rounds of nested PCR, following a modified ARM-PCR protocol, produced the TCRbeta library. TCRdb itself ran the multiplex PCR reads through MiXCR, one entry per CDR3 protein. The sample comprises 100,000 to 150,000 distinct CDR3 sequences, around three fifths of which are singletons, and 9.5% to 15% rests with the top ten. No cell sorting was done before RNA was extracted from the tissue. Input material: lung tumor tissue. The source of these receptors is a man aged 25 to 40 with non-small cell lung cancer.

V is TRBV21-1 and J is TRBJ1-1. TRBV21-1 is a pseudogene locus. The CDR3 is 16 residues long. CDR3 protein: CANSKTGERMNIEAFF. The CDR3 nucleotides are TGTGCCAACAGCAAAACGGGGGAACGTATGAACATTGAAGCTTTCTTT.

Note on this clonotype: One end of the junction varies from germline; a read error may be responsible. The genes are TRBV24-1 and TRBJ2-6; D may correspond to TRBD1 or TRBD2 (6 bases each). Germline CDR1 and CDR2: KGHDR and SFDVKD. The CDR3 totals 16 residues. The CDR3 sequence is CTTAPGAPSGANVLTF. The CDR3 nucleotides are TGTACCACCGCGCCGGGGGCCCCCTCTGGGGCCAACGTCCTGACTTTC.

On this clonotype: Germline is not matched at one junction end, which may reflect a read error. The genes are TRBV20-1 and TRBJ1-2, with no clear D. Germline V gene data show CDR1 as DFQATT and CDR2 as SNEGSKA (reference sequence). This CDR3 is 14 amino acids long. The CDR3: CSARGRCEWDGYAF. The CDR3 nucleotides read TGCAGTGCTAGGGGGAGGTGTGAGTGGGATGGCTACGCCTTC.

A note on this clonotype: At one end, the junction sequence differs from germline, possibly due to a read error. The chain joins TRBV5-1 to TRBJ2-6; no firm D call. The CDR3 length is 14 residues. The germline CDR1 and CDR2 sequences are SGHRS and YFSETQ. CDR3 region: CARSSGSGANVLTF. DNA of the CDR3: TGCGCCAGGAGCTCGGGCTCTGGGGCCAACGTCCTGACTTTC. The full variable domain, completed using reference TRBV5-1 and TRBJ2-6, is KAGVTQTPRYLIKTRGQQVTLSCSPISGHRSVSWYQQTPGQGLQFLFEYFSETQRNKGNFPGRFSGRQFSNSRSEMNVSTLELGDSALYLCARSSGSGANVLTFGAGSRLTVL.

The chain is built from TRBV4-3 and TRBJ2-1; D is ambiguous. This CDR3 comprises 12 residues. Germline V CDR1 and CDR2: LGHNA, YSLEER. Deletions cut 4 bases from V and 9 bases from J, with 10 bases between. The CDR3 coding sequence is TGCGCCAGCAGCCTCGACATCATTGAGCAGTTCTTC. Its translation: CASSLDIIEQFF.

Points on this clonotype: This may be a read error, as it is one base from a much larger clone. The rearrangement uses TRBV12-3 or TRBV12-4 and TRBJ2-1, with D perhaps given as TRBD1 or TRBD2 (5 bases each). This CDR3 has 10 residues. The CDR3 spells CVSRGTEQFF. CDR3 coding DNA: TGTGTCAGCCGGGGCACTGAGCAGTTCTTC.

As concerns this clonotype: At one end the junction does not follow the germline gene, possibly because of a read error. The chain is built from TRBV4-3 and TRBJ1-4; 7 positions match TRBD1. The CDR3 length is 14 residues. CDR1 is LGHNA, CDR2 YSLEER, per germline. In DNA, the CDR3 is TGCGCCGGCAGCCGAGTTTCCGGGACAGAAAGACTGTTTTTT. Protein product: CAGSRVSGTERLFF.

About this clonotype itself: A much larger clone lies a single base off, so this may be a read error. The chain joins TRBV4-2 to TRBJ2-1; 10 bases agree with TRBD2. After removal of 0 bases from V and 4 bases from J, the junction contained 9 bases not matched to a gene. Germline lookup yields CDR1 LGHNA and CDR2 YNFKEQ. This CDR3 region has 18 residues. CDR3 protein: CASSQEGMRLAGYNEQFF. The CDR3 DNA sequence: TGTGCCAGCAGCCAAGAAGGAATGCGACTAGCGGGTTACAATGAGCAGTTCTTC.

The chain carries TRBV5-4 and TRBJ2-5, with a weak D call TRBD2 (5 bases). The DNA end is more similar to TRBJ2-1, so the J call may be wrong. Germline assignment: CDR1 SGHNT and CDR2 YYREEE (reference sequence). The CDR3 sequence is 15 residues long. CDR3 nucleotide sequence: TGTGCCAGCAGCCCCGCGTTCGAGGGCCAAGAGATCCAGTTCTTC. Encoded protein: CASSPAFEGQEIQFF.

This chain joins TRBV20-1 and TRBJ2-3; possible D gene TRBD1, 7 bases. Germline CDR1 is DFQATT and CDR2 is SNEGSKA (reference sequence). V lost 2 bases to trimming and J lost 3 bases, with 24 bases between them. This CDR3 has 18 amino acids. The CDR3 DNA reads TGCAGTGCTAGACACAATCAGGGGGGCCCGTATAAGACAGATACGCAGTATTTT. Translation gives CSARHNQGGPYKTDTQYF.

In its sample, this clonotype was seen a few times. The J gene is TRBJ1-2, the V gene TRBV24-1, with 11 bases lining up with TRBD1. CDR3 length: 13 residues. V lost 7 bases, J lost 10 bases, and 7 bases stayed unmatched. Looked up from germline, CDR1 is KGHDR and CDR2 is SFDVKD. CDR3 in DNA: TGTGCCACCAGAAAGAGGACAGGGGGCGTCTACACCTTC. Protein: CATRKRTGGVYTF.

This clonotype came up many times. The CDR3 here is CASSERGATDTQYF. DNA of the CDR3: TGTGCCAGCAGTGAAAGGGGGGCCACAGATACGCAGTATTTT. The chain has TRBV6-1 and TRBJ2-3; D is possibly TRBD1 or TRBD2 (6 bases each). V lost 2 bases and J 2 bases, leaving 8 bases between the germline ends. Germline V lookup: CDR1 MNHNS, CDR2 SASEGT. The CDR3 contains 14 residues.

In its sample, this clonotype was seen many times. The J gene is TRBJ2-1, the V gene TRBV20-1; D is perhaps TRBD2 (7 bases). The CDR3 consists of 14 residues. V dropped 1 base and J dropped 5 bases, with 12 bases sitting between them. The germline CDR1 and CDR2 sequences are DFQATT and SNEGSKA (reference sequence). CDR3 DNA: TGCAGTGCTAGAGGGCAGCGGGACAACAATGAGCAGTTCTTC. It is translated as CSARGQRDNNEQFF.

This clonotype was recorded a few times. A much larger clone lies one base from this, so it may be a read error. The chain is built from TRBV6-1 and TRBJ2-7; D assignment may be TRBD1 or TRBD2 (5 bases each). Germline-derived CDR1 and CDR2 are MNHNS and SASEGT. V was trimmed by 5 bases and J by 2 bases, leaving 10 bases between them. The length of the CDR3 is 13 residues. The CDR3 DNA reads as TGTGCCAGCAGTCGGCTGGGGGCCTACGAGCAGTACTTC. Its protein is CASSRLGAYEQYF.

As regards this clonotype: Sequence at one end of the junction differs from germline and may be a read error. The CDR3 bases are TGTGCGAGCAGTTTCTCAGGAATAATCAATGAGCAGTTCTTC. Translation gives CASSFSGIINEQFF. The V gene is TRBV12-3 or TRBV12-4, the J gene TRBJ2-1, with D uncertain. This CDR3 has 14 amino acids.

Worth noting for this clonotype: Since the CDR3 does not end with the conserved phenylalanine or tryptophan, this likely comes from a read error. The chain recombines TRBV6-1 with TRBJ2-2; 8 nucleotides align to TRBD2. The CDR3 extends over 13 amino acids. CDR1 is MNHNS and CDR2 is SASEGT in the germline V gene. As DNA, the CDR3 is TGTGCCAGCGGTGAGCGGGAGCACGGGGAGCTGTTTTTA. Its protein product is CASGEREHGELFL.

About this clonotype: One end of the junction is discordant with germline, which a read error may explain. The rearrangement links TRBV5-3 to TRBJ1-6; the D is unclear. TRBV5-3 is an open reading frame whose function is uncertain. This CDR3 has 18 residues. The CDR3 nucleotides read TGTCCCAGAAGCTTGTTGCGGACGACGAGCTCCTATAATTCACCCCTCCACTTT. It codes for CPRSLLRTTSSYNSPLHF.

For the CDR3, the DNA is TGCAGTGTTAGGGGGACAAATAATTCACCCCTCCACTTT. This encodes CSVRGTNNSPLHF. V usage is TRBV20-1 and J usage is TRBJ1-6, with a possible D match to TRBD1 (6 bases). CDR3 length equals 13 residues. Trimming removed 7 bases at V and 5 bases at J, with 12 bases between. Germline V lookup: CDR1 DFQATT, CDR2 SNEGSKA (reference sequence).

About this clonotype: Given a much more abundant clone one base away, this may be a read error. The chain recombines TRBV6-1 with TRBJ2-7; D could derive from TRBD1 or TRBD2 (5 bases each). Germline lookup yields CDR1 MNHNS and CDR2 SASEGT. The CDR3 totals 15 residues. V lost 5 bases and J 7 bases, leaving 21 bases between the germline ends. The CDR3 protein is CASSIRQRSWGEQYF. Here the CDR3 DNA reads TGTGCCAGCAGTATTCGACAGAGGAGCTGGGGGGAGCAGTACTTC.